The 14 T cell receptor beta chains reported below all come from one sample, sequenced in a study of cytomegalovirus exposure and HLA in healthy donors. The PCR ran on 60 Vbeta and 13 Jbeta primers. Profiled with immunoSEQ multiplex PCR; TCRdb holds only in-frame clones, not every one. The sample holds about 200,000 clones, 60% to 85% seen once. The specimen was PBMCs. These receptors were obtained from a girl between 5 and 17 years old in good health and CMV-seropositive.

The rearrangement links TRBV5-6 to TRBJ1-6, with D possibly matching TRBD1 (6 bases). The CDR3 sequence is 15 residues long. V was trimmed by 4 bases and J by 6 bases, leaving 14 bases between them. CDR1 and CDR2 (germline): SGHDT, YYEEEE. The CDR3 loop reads CASSGTTGFNSPLHF. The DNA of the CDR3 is TGTGCCAGCAGCGGGACCACAGGGTTTAATTCACCCCTCCACTTT.

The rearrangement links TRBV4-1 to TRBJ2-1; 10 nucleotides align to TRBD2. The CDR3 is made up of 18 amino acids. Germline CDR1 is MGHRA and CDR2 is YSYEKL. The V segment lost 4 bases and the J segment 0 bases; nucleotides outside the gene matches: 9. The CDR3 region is CASSLTSSGGSSYNEQFF. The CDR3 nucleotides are TGCGCCAGCAGCCTAACGTCTAGCGGGGGAAGCTCCTACAATGAGCAGTTCTTC.

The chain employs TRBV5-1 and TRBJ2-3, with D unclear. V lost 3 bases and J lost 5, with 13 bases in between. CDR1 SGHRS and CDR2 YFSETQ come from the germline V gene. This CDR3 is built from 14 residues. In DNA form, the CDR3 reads TGCGCCAGCAGCTATGGTAGCACGAGAGATACGCAGTATTTT. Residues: CASSYGSTRDTQYF.

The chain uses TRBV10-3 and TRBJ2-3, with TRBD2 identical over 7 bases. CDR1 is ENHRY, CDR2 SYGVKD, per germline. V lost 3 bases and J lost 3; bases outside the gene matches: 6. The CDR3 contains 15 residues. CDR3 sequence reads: CAISEPGEGTDTQYF. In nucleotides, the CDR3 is TGTGCCATCAGTGAACCTGGGGAGGGGACAGATACGCAGTATTTT.

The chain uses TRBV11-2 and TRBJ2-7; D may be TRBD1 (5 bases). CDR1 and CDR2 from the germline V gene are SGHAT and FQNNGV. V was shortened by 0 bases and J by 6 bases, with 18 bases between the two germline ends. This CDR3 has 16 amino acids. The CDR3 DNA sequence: TGTGCCAGCAGCTTAGAAGACGACAGAAGGATCGGCGAGCAGTACTTC. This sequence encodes CASSLEDDRRIGEQYF.

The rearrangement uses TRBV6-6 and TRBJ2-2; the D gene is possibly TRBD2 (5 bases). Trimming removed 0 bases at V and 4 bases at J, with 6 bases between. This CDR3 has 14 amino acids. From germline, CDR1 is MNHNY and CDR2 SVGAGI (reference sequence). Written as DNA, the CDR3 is TGTGCCAGCAGTTACTCACGGGGCACCGGGGAGCTGTTTTTT. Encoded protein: CASSYSRGTGELFF.

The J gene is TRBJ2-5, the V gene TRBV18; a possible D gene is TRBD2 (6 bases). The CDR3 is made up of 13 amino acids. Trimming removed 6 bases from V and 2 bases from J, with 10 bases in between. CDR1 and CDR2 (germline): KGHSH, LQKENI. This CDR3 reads CASSGLAQETQYF. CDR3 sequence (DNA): TGTGCCAGCTCGGGACTTGCTCAAGAGACCCAGTACTTC.

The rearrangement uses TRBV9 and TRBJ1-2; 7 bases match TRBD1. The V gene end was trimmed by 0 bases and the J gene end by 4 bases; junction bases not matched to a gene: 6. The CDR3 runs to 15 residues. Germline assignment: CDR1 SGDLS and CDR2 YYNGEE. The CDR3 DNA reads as TGTGCCAGCAGCGTAGCTGGGCAGGGGGTCTATGGCTACACCTTC. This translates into CASSVAGQGVYGYTF.

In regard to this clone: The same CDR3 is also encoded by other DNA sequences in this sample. The DNA of the CDR3 is TGTGCCAGCTCACCACCGGGACAGAACACCGGGGAGCTGTTTTTT. Its protein product is CASSPPGQNTGELFF. V is TRBV18 and J is TRBJ2-2; weak D call: TRBD1 (6 bases). This CDR3 region has 15 residues. Trimming removed 0 bases at V and 1 base at J, with 6 bases between. CDR1 is KGHSH and CDR2 is LQKENI in the germline V gene.

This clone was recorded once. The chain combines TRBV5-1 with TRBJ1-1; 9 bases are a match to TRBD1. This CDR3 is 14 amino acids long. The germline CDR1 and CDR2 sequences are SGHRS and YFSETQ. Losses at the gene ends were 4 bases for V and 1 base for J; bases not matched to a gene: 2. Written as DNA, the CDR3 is TGCGCCAGCAGCGTGGGACAGGGGAACACTGAAGCTTTCTTT. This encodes CASSVGQGNTEAFF.

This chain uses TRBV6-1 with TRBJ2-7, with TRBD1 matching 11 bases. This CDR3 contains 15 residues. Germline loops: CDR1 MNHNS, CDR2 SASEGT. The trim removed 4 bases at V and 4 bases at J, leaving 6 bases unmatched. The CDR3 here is CASSAGDRGVYEQYF. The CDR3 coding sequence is TGTGCCAGCAGTGCGGGGGACAGGGGGGTATACGAGCAGTACTTC.

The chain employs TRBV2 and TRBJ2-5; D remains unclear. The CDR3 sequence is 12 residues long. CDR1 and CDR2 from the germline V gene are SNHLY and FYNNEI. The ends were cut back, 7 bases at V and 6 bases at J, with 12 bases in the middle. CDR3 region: CASTGFSQTQYF. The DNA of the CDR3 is TGTGCCAGCACTGGTTTTAGTCAGACCCAGTACTTC.

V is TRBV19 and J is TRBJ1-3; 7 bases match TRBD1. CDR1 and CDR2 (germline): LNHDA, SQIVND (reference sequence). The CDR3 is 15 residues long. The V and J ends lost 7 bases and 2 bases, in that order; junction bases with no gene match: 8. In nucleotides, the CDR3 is TGTGCCAGTATCCCCGACAGGGTCACTGGAAACACCATATATTTT. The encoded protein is CASIPDRVTGNTIYF.

This CDR3 reads CASSLEPGQQSGYTF. Here the CDR3 DNA reads TGTGCCAGCAGCTTAGAGCCAGGGCAACAGAGTGGCTACACCTTC. The J gene is TRBJ1-2, the V gene TRBV7-2; D possibly corresponds to TRBD1 (5 bases). V was shortened by 1 base and J by 7 bases, with 16 bases between the two germline ends. This CDR3 comprises 15 residues. The germline V gene encodes CDR1 SGHTA and CDR2 FQGNSA.